The 8 T cell receptor beta chains reported below all come from one sample, sequenced in a study of molecular identifiers for immune sequencing clone quantification. MiXCR, applied by TCRdb to the PCR reads, yields one record per CDR3 protein. This table holds around 54,000 distinct CDR3 sequences, under 30% found once. The sequenced sample was naive CD8+ T cells from blood, with Jurkat cell RNA spiked in. Subset of the sample: FACS-sorted CD8+CD4-CCR7+CD45RA+ naive T cells. The receptors were gathered from a human donor in good health. Some libraries in this study had Jurkat cell RNA spiked in.

This clonotype was observed once. A much larger clone differs from this one at a single base, so this may be a read error. The CDR3 carries no conserved terminal phenylalanine or tryptophan, so it likely arises from a read error. This chain uses TRBV7-6 with TRBJ1-2; D ambiguous. V was shortened by 3 bases and J by 4 bases, with 15 bases between the two germline ends. This CDR3 has 15 residues. In germline, CDR1 is SGHVS, CDR2 FNYEAQ. CDR3 DNA: TGTGCCAGCAGCTTTGGTCCAGGTTCCTTCTATGGCTACACCCTC. Translated: CASSFGPGSFYGYTL.

This chain uses TRBV19 with TRBJ1-5; possible D gene TRBD1, 5 bases. The V and J ends lost 4 bases and 10 bases respectively, with 23 bases between them. Germline assignment: CDR1 LNHDA and CDR2 SQIVND (reference sequence). The CDR3 is 16 amino acids. The CDR3 DNA is TGTGCCAGTAGTAGGGGATGGGGGTCTGCGATCGAACCCCAGCATTTT. This encodes CASSRGWGSAIEPQHF.

Concerning this clonotype: Since a much larger clone is just one base distant, this may be a read error. The rearrangement links TRBV2 to TRBJ2-7; D ambiguous. The CDR3 extends over 11 amino acids. Germline assignment: CDR1 SNHLY and CDR2 FYNNEI. The CDR3 bases are TGTGCCAGCATGAGTCGCTACGAGCAGTCCTTC. Translating it yields CASMSRYEQSF. The full variable domain, completed using reference TRBV2 and TRBJ2-7, is EPEVTQTPSHQVTQMGQEVILRCVPISNHLYFYWYRQILGQKVEFLVSFYNNEISEKSEIFDDQFSVERPDGSNFTLKIRSTKLEDSAMYFCASMSRYEQSFGPGTRLTVT.

With respect to this clonotype: One base away lies a much larger clone, so this may be a sequencing read error. This chain connects TRBV7-9 to TRBJ2-5; D gene uncertain. The CDR3 runs 13 residues. In germline, CDR1 is SEHNR, CDR2 FQNEAQ (reference sequence). The CDR3 loop is CASNLGIEETQYF. The CDR3 DNA follows: TGTGCCAGCAACTTAGGAATAGAAGAGACCCAGTACTTC.

The table lists this clonotype with many counts. V and J are TRBV30 and TRBJ2-1, with TRBD1 identical over 11 bases. CDR1 GTSNPN and CDR2 SVGIG come from the germline V gene (reference sequence). This CDR3 region has 16 residues. V was clipped by 2 bases and J by 7 bases; unmatched bases: 10. CDR3 in DNA: TGTGCCTGGAGTCCCGGGACAGGGGGTTTCGAGAATGAGCAGTTCTTC. This translates into CAWSPGTGGFENEQFF.

This clonotype was picked up many times. The rearrangement uses TRBV27 and TRBJ2-7, with 7 positions matching TRBD1. Germline assignment: CDR1 MNHEY and CDR2 SMNVEV (reference sequence). This CDR3 has 13 residues. Germline trimming cut 1 base from V and 6 bases from J; bases unmatched to any gene: 3. The CDR3 loop is CASSLYTGVEQYF. CDR3 coding DNA: TGTGCCAGCAGTTTATACACAGGGGTCGAGCAGTACTTC.

As for this clonotype: A read error may be the cause here, since a much bigger clone is one base away. The chain uses TRBV29-1 and TRBJ1-4, with D possibly matching TRBD1 (5 bases). Germline CDR1 and CDR2: SQVTM and ANQGSEA. Trimming left V 4 bases short and J 8 bases short, with 20 bases between. This CDR3 has 15 residues. CDR3 protein: CSVAGPGPSPEKLFF. The CDR3 nucleotides are TGCAGCGTTGCGGGACCGGGCCCATCCCCGGAAAAACTGTTTTTT. The full variable domain, in which reference TRBV29-1 and TRBJ1-4 provide the parts outside the CDR3, is SAVISQKPSRDICQRGTSLTIQCQVDSQVTMMFWYRQQPGQSLTLIATANQGSEATYESGFVIDKFPISRPNLTFSTLTVSNMSPEDSSIYLCSVAGPGPSPEKLFFGSGTQLSVL.

Ten or more counts support this clonotype. The chain has TRBV12-3 or TRBV12-4 and TRBJ2-3; TRBD2 matches at 9 bases. Germline trimming cut 7 bases from V and 2 bases from J; bases unmatched to any gene: 4. CDR3 length: 14 amino acids. The CDR3 loop reads CASILAGTTDTQYF. CDR3 DNA: TGTGCCAGCATCCTAGCGGGAACCACAGATACGCAGTATTTT.